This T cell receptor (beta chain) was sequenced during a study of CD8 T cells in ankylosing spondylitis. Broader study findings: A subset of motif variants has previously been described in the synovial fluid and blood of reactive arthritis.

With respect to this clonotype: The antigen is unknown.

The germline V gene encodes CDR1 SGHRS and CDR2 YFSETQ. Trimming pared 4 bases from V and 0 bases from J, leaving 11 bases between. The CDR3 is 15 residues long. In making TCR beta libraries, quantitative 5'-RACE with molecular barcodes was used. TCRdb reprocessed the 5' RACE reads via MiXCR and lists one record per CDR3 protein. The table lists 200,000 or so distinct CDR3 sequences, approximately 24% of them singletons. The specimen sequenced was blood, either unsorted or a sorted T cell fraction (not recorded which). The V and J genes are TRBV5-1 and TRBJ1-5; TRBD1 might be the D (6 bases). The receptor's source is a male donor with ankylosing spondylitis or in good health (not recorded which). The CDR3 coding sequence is TGCGCCAGCAGCGTTACAGGGCTTAGCAATCAGCCCCAGCATTTT. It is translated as CASSVTGLSNQPQHF.